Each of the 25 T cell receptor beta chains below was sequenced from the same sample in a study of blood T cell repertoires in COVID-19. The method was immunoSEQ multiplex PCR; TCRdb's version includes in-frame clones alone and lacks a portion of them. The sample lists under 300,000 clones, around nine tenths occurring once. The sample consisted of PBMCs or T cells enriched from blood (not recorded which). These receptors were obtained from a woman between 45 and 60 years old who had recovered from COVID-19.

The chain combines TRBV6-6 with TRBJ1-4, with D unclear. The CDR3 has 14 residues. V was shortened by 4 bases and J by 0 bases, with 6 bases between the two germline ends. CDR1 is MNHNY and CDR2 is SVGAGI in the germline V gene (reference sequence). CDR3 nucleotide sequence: TGTGCCAGCAGTTTCCAGGCAACTAATGAAAAACTGTTTTTT. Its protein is CASSFQATNEKLFF.

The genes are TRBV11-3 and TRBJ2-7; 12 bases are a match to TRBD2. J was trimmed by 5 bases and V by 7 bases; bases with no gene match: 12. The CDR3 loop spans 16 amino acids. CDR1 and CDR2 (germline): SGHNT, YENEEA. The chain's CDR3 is CASTCPSGREAHEQYF. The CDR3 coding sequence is TGTGCCAGCACCTGCCCTAGCGGGAGGGAGGCCCACGAGCAGTACTTC.

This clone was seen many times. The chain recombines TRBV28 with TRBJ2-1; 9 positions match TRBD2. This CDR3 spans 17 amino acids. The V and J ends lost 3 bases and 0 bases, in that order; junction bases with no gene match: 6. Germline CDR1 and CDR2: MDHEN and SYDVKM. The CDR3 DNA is TGTGCCAGCAGTTTGGGACTAGCCGCGAGCTCCTACAATGAGCAGTTCTTC. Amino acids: CASSLGLAASSYNEQFF.

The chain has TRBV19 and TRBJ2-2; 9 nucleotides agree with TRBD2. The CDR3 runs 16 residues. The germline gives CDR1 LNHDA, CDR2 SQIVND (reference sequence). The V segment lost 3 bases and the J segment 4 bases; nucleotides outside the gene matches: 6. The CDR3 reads CASSIRSGSSTGELFF. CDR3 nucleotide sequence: TGTGCCAGTAGTATCCGTAGCGGGAGTAGCACCGGGGAGCTGTTTTTT.

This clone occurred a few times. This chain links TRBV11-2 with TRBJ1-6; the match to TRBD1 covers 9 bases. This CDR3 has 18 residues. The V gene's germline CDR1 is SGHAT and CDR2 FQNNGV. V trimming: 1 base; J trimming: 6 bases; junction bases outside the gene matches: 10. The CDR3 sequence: CASSLGPPGTGTNSPLHF. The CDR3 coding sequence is TGTGCCAGCAGCTTAGGTCCGCCGGGGACAGGGACTAATTCACCCCTCCACTTT. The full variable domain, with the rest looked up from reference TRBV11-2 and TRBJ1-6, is EAGVAQSPRYKIIEKRQSVAFWCNPISGHATLYWYQQILGQGPKLLIQFQNNGVVDDSQLPKDRFSAERLKGVDSTLKIQPAKLEDSAVYLCASSLGPPGTGTNSPLHFGNGTRLTVT.

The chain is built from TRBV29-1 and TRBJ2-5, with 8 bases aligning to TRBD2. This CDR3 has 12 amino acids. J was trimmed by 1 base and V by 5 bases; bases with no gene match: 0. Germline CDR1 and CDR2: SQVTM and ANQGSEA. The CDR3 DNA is TGCAGCGTTACTAGCGGCCAAGAGACCCAGTACTTC. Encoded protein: CSVTSGQETQYF.

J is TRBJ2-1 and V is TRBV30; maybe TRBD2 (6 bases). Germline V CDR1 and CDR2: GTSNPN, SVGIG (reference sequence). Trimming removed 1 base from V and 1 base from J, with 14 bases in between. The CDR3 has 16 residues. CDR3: CAWSGLIAASYNEQFF. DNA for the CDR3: TGTGCCTGGAGTGGCCTGATAGCGGCATCCTACAATGAGCAGTTCTTC.

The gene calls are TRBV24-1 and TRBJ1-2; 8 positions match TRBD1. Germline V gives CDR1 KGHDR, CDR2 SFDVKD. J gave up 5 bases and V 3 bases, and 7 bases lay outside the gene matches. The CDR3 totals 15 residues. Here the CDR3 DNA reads TGTGCCACCAGTGATCCGAGCGGGACAGGATATGGCTACACCTTC. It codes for CATSDPSGTGYGYTF.

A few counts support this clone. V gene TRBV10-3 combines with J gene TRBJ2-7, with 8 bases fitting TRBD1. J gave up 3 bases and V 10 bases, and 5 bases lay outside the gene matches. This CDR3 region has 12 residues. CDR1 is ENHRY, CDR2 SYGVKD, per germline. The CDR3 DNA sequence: TGTGCCACCTTGGACAGGGACTACGAGCAGTACTTC. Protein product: CATLDRDYEQYF.

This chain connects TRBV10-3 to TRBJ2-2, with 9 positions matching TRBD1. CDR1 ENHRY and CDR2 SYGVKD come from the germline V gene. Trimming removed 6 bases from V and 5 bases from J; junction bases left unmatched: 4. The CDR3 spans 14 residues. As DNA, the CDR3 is TGTGCCATCAGGGGGACAGGGATAACCGGGGAGCTGTTTTTT. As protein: CAIRGTGITGELFF.

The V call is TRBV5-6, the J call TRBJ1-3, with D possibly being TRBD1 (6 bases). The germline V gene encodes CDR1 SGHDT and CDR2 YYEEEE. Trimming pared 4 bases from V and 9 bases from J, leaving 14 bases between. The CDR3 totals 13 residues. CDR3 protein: CASSTGTSSTIYF. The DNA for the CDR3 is TGTGCCAGCAGCACGGGGACATCGAGCACCATATATTTT.

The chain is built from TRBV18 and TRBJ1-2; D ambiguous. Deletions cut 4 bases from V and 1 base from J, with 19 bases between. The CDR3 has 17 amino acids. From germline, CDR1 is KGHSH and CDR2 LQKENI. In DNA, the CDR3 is TGTGCCAGCTCACGAAATCGACCCGGGGAGGTTAACTATGGCTACACCTTC. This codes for CASSRNRPGEVNYGYTF.

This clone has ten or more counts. Here the CDR3 reads CASSSPQKSYNEQFF. The CDR3 DNA sequence: TGTGCCAGCAGTTCACCGCAGAAGTCCTACAATGAGCAGTTCTTC. The rearrangement links TRBV27 to TRBJ2-1; D not certain. This CDR3 region has 15 residues. Deletions cut 4 bases from V and 1 base from J, with 11 bases between. The germline V gene has CDR1 MNHEY and CDR2 SMNVEV (reference sequence).

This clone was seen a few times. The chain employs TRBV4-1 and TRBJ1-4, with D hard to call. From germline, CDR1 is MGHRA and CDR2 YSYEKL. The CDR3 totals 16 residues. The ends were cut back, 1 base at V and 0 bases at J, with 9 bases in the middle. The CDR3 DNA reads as TGCGCCAGCAGCCAAGGGGCAGTTGCAACTAATGAAAAACTGTTTTTT. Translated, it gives CASSQGAVATNEKLFF.

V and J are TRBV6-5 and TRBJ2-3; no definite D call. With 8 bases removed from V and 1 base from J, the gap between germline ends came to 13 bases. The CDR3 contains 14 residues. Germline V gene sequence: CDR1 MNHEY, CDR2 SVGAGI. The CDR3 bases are TGTGCCAGCTCCCGCGAGGCGGGCACAGATACGCAGTATTTT. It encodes CASSREAGTDTQYF.

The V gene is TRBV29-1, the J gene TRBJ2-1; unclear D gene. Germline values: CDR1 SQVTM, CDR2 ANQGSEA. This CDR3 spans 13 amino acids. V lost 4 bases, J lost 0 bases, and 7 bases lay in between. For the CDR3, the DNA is TGCAGCGTTGCCTCTAGCTCCTACAATGAGCAGTTCTTC. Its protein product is CSVASSSYNEQFF.

The CDR3 reads CASSLTGNEQYF. The CDR3 DNA is TGTGCCAGCAGTCTGACAGGGAACGAGCAGTACTTC. The V and J genes are TRBV7-9 and TRBJ2-7, with 7 bases lining up with TRBD1. Germline loops: CDR1 SEHNR, CDR2 FQNEAQ (reference sequence). This CDR3 spans 12 amino acids. V shed 6 bases, J shed 5 bases, and the junction held 4 bases outside the gene matches.

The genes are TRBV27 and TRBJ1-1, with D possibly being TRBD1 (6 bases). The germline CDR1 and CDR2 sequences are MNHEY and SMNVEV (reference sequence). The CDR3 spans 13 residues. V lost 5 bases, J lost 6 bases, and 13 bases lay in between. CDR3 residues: CASSIGQWAEAFF. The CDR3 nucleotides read TGTGCCAGCAGTATCGGACAGTGGGCTGAAGCTTTCTTT.

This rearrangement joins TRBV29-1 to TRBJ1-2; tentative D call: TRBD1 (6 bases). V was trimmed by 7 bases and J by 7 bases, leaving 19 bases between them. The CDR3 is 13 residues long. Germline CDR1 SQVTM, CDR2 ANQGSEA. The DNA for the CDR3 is TGCAGCGCCAGAGTGGGGGCGCATTTTGGCTACACCTTC. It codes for CSARVGAHFGYTF. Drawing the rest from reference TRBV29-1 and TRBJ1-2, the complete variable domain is SAVISQKPSRDICQRGTSLTIQCQVDSQVTMMFWYRQQPGQSLTLIATANQGSEATYESGFVIDKFPISRPNLTFSTLTVSNMSPEDSSIYLCSARVGAHFGYTFGSGTRLTVV.

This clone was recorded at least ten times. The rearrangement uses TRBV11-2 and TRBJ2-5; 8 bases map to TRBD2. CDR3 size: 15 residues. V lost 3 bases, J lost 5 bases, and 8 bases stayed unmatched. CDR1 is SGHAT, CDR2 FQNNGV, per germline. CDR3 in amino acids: CASSLSGSFRETQYF. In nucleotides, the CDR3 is TGTGCCAGCAGCTTGAGCGGGAGTTTCCGGGAGACCCAGTACTTC.

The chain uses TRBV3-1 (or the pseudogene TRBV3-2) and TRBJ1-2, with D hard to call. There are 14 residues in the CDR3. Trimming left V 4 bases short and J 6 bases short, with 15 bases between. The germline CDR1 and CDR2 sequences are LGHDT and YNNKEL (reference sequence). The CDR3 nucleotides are TGTGCCAGCAGCCGCCCGGGATCCAGCAATGGCTACACCTTC. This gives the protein CASSRPGSSNGYTF.

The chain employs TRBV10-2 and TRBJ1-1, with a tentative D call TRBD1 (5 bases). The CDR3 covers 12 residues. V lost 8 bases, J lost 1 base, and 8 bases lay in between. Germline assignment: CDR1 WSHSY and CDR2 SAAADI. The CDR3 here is CASGGGNTEAFF. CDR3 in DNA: TGCGCCAGCGGGGGGGGGAACACTGAAGCTTTCTTT.

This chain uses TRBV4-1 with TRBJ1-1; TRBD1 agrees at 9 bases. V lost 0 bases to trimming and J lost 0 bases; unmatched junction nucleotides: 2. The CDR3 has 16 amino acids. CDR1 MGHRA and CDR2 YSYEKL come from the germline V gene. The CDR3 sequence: CASSQDGTGMNTEAFF. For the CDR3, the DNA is TGCGCCAGCAGCCAAGATGGGACAGGGATGAACACTGAAGCTTTCTTT.

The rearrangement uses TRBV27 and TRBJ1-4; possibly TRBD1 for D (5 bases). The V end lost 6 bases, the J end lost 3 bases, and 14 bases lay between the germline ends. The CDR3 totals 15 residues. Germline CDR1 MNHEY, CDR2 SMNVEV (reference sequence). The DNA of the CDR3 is TGTGCCAGCAGCCAAGCAGGGAGGGCTAATGAAAAACTGTTTTTT. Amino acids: CASSQAGRANEKLFF. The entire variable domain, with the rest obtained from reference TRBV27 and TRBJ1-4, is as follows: EAQVTQNPRYLITVTGKKLTVTCSQNMNHEYMSWYRQDPGLGLRQIYYSMNVEVTDKGDVPEGYKVSRKEKRNFPLILESPSPNQTSLYFCASSQAGRANEKLFFGSGTQLSVL.

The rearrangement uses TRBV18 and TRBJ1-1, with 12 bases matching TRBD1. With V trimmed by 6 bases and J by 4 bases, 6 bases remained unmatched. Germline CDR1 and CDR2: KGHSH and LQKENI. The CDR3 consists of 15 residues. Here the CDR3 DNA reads TGTGCCAGCTCGCCGCCGGGACAGGGGGCCACTGAAGCTTTCTTT. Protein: CASSPPGQGATEAFF.